Following are 3 T cell receptor beta chains from one sample sequenced in a study of shared clonotypes between healthy human individuals. Here immunoSEQ multiplex PCR was the method, and the copy in TCRdb shows in-frame clones only, minus some. The sample lists roughly 660,000 clones, 90% occurring once. The sample was memory CD8+ T cells from PBMCs. Subset here: CD45RO+ cells pooled with CCR7-negative TemRA cells. The receptors were sampled from a man aged 18 to 30 in good health. Some clones in this sample may be carry-over from other donors' samples.

This chain joins TRBV28 and TRBJ2-5; TRBD2 is a possible D gene (6 bases). The CDR3 is made up of 15 amino acids. V shed 2 bases and J shed 4 bases, with 14 bases lying between them. Germline values: CDR1 MDHEN, CDR2 SYDVKM. The CDR3 loop reads CASSLTTTSRETQYF. The CDR3 DNA reads TGTGCCAGCAGTTTAACCACGACTAGTCGAGAGACCCAGTACTTC.

The chain has TRBV29-1 and TRBJ2-7; D is undetermined. Germline V gene data show CDR1 as SQVTM and CDR2 as ANQGSEA. The V end was cut by 4 bases, the J end by 3 bases, with 13 bases between. This CDR3 is built from 13 residues. CDR3 loop: CSVGIGVSYEQYF. In DNA, the CDR3 is TGCAGCGTTGGGATCGGAGTCAGCTACGAGCAGTACTTC.

CDR3 in amino acids: CASSKRGTTYEQYF. The CDR3 DNA is TGTGCCAGCAGCAAGCGGGGGACTACCTACGAGCAGTACTTC. This rearrangement joins TRBV13 to TRBJ2-7, with 8 bases that match TRBD2. V gave up 5 bases and J gave up 2 bases; unmatched junction bases: 5. CDR1 and CDR2 (germline): PRHDT, FYEKMQ (reference sequence). CDR3 length equals 14 residues.